Listed here are 4 T cell receptor beta chains from one sample, sequenced in a study of T cell responses to AZD1222 COVID-19 vaccine. This table comes from immunoSEQ multiplex PCR, and its TCRdb copy is limited to in-frame clones, with some not included. The sample has more than 150,000 clones; around 88% are singletons. The specimen was peripheral blood, collected on day 0 of AZD1222 vaccination. These receptor sequences come from an adult in good health.

A remark on this clone: One junction end disagrees with the germline gene, perhaps due to a read error. This chain uses TRBV7-7 with TRBJ2-3; 8 nucleotides agree with TRBD2. CDR1 and CDR2 from the germline V gene are SSHAT and FNYEAQ (reference sequence). This CDR3 comprises 16 residues. Here the CDR3 DNA reads TGTGCTAGCAGCCCCGCGGGGGGTTTAAGCACAGATACGCAGTATTTT. It is translated as CASSPAGGLSTDTQYF.

The chain employs TRBV5-1 and TRBJ1-1; D ambiguous. Trimming left V 0 bases short and J 4 bases short, with 4 bases between. The CDR3 length is 12 residues. Germline V gene lookup returns CDR1 SGHRS and CDR2 YFSETQ. The CDR3 DNA follows: TGCGCCAGCAGCTTGGAAGGCACTGAAGCTTTCTTT. Protein sequence: CASSLEGTEAFF.

The rearrangement links TRBV16 to TRBJ2-1, with 13 bases that match TRBD2. Germline trimming cut 1 base from V and 7 bases from J; bases unmatched to any gene: 4. Germline CDR1 KGHSY, CDR2 FQNENV. The length of the CDR3 is 16 residues. CDR3 sequence (DNA): TGTGCCAGCAGCCAATTCAGGGGACTAGCGGGAAATGAGCAGTTCTTC. The encoded protein is CASSQFRGLAGNEQFF. The whole variable domain, remainder taken from reference TRBV16 and TRBJ2-1, is GEEVAQTPKHLVRGEGQKAKLYCAPIKGHSYVFWYQQVLKNEFKFLISFQNENVFDETGMPKERFSAKCLPNSPCSLEIQATKLEDSAVYFCASSQFRGLAGNEQFFGPGTRLTVL.

This clone was seen just once. CDR3 amino acids: CASSRGGLYGYTF. The CDR3 nucleotides read TGTGCCAGCAGCAGAGGGGGCCTCTATGGCTACACCTTC. The chain joins TRBV11-2 to TRBJ1-2; 7 nucleotides match TRBD1. In germline, CDR1 is SGHAT, CDR2 FQNNGV. There are 13 residues in the CDR3. After removal of 5 bases from V and 4 bases from J, the junction contained 4 bases not matched to a gene. The full variable domain, in which reference TRBV11-2 and TRBJ1-2 provide the parts outside the CDR3, is EAGVAQSPRYKIIEKRQSVAFWCNPISGHATLYWYQQILGQGPKLLIQFQNNGVVDDSQLPKDRFSAERLKGVDSTLKIQPAKLEDSAVYLCASSRGGLYGYTFGSGTRLTVV.